This T cell receptor beta chain emerged from a study of T cells in Graves' hyperthyroidism and ophthalmopathy. The CDR3 runs to 13 residues. Germline-derived CDR1 and CDR2 are SEHNR and FQNEAQ (reference sequence). V lost 0 bases, J lost 10 bases, and 12 bases lay in between. Overall study results and limits: Within blood appeared most thyroid clonotypes that had expanded above 0.001.

Ophthalmopathy patients showed a Clinical Activity Score of at least 3, NOSPECS grade of at least 4 and duration under 3 months. PBMCs were collected from an approximately 9.2 ml volume of fresh peripheral blood. As to this clonotype: Its specificity is not known.

RNA transcripts were the template for amplifying TCR beta CDR3 regions. A first-round RT-PCR of the TCR CDR3 used the HTBI primer set. MiXCR, run by TCRdb on the multiplex PCR reads, gives a single entry per CDR3 protein. The data contain about 270,000 distinct CDR3 sequences, over 20% of them seen just once; the ten biggest clones take up around 60%. The sequence derives from a man aged 30 to 39 with Graves' ophthalmopathy. This chain links TRBV7-9 with TRBJ1-2; weak D call: TRBD1 (6 bases). Sequenced material: blood. The CDR3 region is CASSLAQGLSYTF. As DNA, the CDR3 is TGTGCCAGCAGCTTAGCACAGGGTTTGTCCTACACCTTC. The full variable domain, its missing parts supplied by reference TRBV7-9 and TRBJ1-2, is DTGVSQNPRHKITKRGQNVTFRCDPISEHNRLYWYRQTLGQGPEFLTYFQNEAQLEKSRLLSDRFSAERPKGSFSTLEIQRTEQGDSAMYLCASSLAQGLSYTFGSGTRLTVV.